Given below is one T cell receptor beta chain in context. Its antigen remains unidentified. cDNA libraries for TCR beta contained unique molecular identifiers. Once about 0.95 to 10 million T cells were used, roughly 0.5 million cDNA molecules resulted. TCRdb called the PCR reads again in MiXCR, with one record for every CDR3 protein. The table has approximately 690,000 distinct CDR3 sequences, about 60% seen once; the top ten hold around 10%. V lost 0 bases, J lost 0 bases, and 12 bases lay in between. The CDR3 consists of 17 residues. Germline CDR1 is MNHNS and CDR2 is SASEGT. This sample is drawn from a study of post-analysis software for immune sequencing data. Study findings and constraints: Compared against controls, patients with multiple sclerosis displayed significantly lower normalized Chao1 diversity. Elevated frequency relative to controls characterized roughly 5 TRBV segments in patients, TRBV5-6, TRBV5-1 and TRBV20-1 among them.

The TCR originated in a girl aged 2-10 years with multiple sclerosis. Sequencing was done on a sample of blood. The chain has TRBV6-1 and TRBJ2-4; D not certain. The CDR3, as DNA: TGTGCCAGCAGTGAAGCGAGGAGCCGGCTAGCCAAAAACATTCAGTACTTC. It is translated as CASSEARSRLAKNIQYF.